The T cell receptor beta chain under discussion was sequenced for a study of naive and memory T cell subsets. Both TRBC1 and TRBC2 were covered by a beta constant-region primer of two equimolar oligonucleotides. TCRdb redid the calling of the UMI-ligation and nested PCR reads with MiXCR, one entry per CDR3 protein. This sample has under 150,000 distinct CDR3 sequences, with 15% to 20% found just once. CDR1 is MGHRA and CDR2 is YSYEKL in the germline V gene. The CDR3 loop spans 17 amino acids. V was clipped by 1 base and J by 0 bases, with 14 bases between them. This TCR came from a human donor in good health. This chain uses TRBV4-1 with TRBJ2-3, with D unresolved. Sequenced input: naive CD4+ T cells from blood. CDR3 sequence (DNA): TGCGCCAGCAGCCAAGCGCCCCCAGGTGAAAGCACAGATACGCAGTATTTT. This gives the protein CASSQAPPGESTDTQYF.